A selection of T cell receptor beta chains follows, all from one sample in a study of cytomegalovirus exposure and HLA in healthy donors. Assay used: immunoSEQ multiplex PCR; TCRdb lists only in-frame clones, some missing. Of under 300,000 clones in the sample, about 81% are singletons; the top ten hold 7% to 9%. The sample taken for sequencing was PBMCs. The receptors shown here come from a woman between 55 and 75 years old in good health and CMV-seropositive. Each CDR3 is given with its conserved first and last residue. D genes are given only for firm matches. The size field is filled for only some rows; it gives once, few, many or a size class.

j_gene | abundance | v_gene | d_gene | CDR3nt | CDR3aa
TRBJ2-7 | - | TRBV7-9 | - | TGTGCCTCAGGGGTTGGGGTACTCGAGCAGTACTTC | CASGVGVLEQYF
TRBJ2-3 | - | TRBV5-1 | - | TGCGCCAGCAGCCGTACAGAGGGTATAGGCACAGATACGCAGTATTTT | CASSRTEGIGTDTQYF
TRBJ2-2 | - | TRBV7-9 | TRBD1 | TGTGCCAGCAGCCTTAGACAGGGGGCAACCGGGGAGCTGTTTTTT | CASSLRQGATGELFF
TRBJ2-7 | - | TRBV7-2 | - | TGTGCCAGCAGCTCTAGGACCCGGGGCTACGAGCAGTACTTC | CASSSRTRGYEQYF
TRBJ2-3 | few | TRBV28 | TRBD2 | TGTGCCAGCAGTTTATGCAGGTTGGGACTAGCGGGAGGGCGGTGTTGGACAGATACGCAGTATTTT | CASSLCRLGLAGGRCWTDTQYF
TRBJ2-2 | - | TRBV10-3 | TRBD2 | TGTGCCATCTTGGCGGGAGTACACACCGGGGAGCTGTTTTTT | CAILAGVHTGELFF
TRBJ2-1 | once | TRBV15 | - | TGTGCCACCAGCAGAGTAATCGTAGACAGTAATGAGCAGTTCTTC | CATSRVIVDSNEQFF
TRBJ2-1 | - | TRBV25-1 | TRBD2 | TGTGCCAGCAGCCTAGCGGGAGGGCAGGACAATGAGCAGTTCTTC | CASSLAGGQDNEQFF
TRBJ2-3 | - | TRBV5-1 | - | TGCGCCAGCAGCCTGGCGGGAAGCACAGATACGCAGTATTTT | CASSLAGSTDTQYF
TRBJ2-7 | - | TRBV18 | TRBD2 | TGTGCCAGCTCACCAGGGTTTCGAGCGGGAGCCGAGCAGTACTTC | CASSPGFRAGAEQYF
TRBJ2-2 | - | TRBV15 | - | TGTGCCACCAGCAGATCAAGGGCCGGGGCCGGGGAGCTGTTTTTT | CATSRSRAGAGELFF
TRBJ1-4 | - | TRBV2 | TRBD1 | TGTGCCAGCACATTACAGGGGATTGGTGAAAAACTGTTTTTT | CASTLQGIGEKLFF
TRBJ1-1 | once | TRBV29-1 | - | TGCAGCGTTGTATCTGGCAACGAAGCTTTCTTT | CSVVSGNEAFF
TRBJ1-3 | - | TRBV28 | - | TGTGCCAGCAGCCGACTTCTAGGTACATCTGGAAACACCATATATTTT | CASSRLLGTSGNTIYF
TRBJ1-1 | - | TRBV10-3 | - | TGTGCCATCAGCATATTACAGAACACTGAAGCTTTCTTT | CAISILQNTEAFF
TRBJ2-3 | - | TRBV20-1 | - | TGCAGTGCTGCTAGAGATACGCAGTATTTT | CSAARDTQYF
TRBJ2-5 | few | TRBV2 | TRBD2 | TGTGCCAGCAGTGAATTTGGGGCGGGAGTCGGGGAGACCCAGTACTTC | CASSEFGAGVGETQYF
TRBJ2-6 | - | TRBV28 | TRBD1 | TGTGCCAGCAGACGAACAGGGGCCTCTGGGGCCAACGTCCTGACTTTC | CASRRTGASGANVLTF
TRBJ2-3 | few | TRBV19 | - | TGTGCCAGTAGTCCTGGGACATCCACAGATACGCAGTATTTT | CASSPGTSTDTQYF
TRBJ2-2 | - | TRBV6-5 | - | TGTGCCAGCAGGCGGAGCCGCGGGGTCGGGGAGCTGTTTTTT | CASRRSRGVGELFF
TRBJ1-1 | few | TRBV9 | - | TGTGCCAGCAGCCCGGGTCTCATGAACACTGAAGCTTTCTTT | CASSPGLMNTEAFF
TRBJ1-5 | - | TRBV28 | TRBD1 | TGTGCCAGCGAACAACAGGGGGCAGGGAATCAGCCCCAGCATTTT | CASEQQGAGNQPQHF
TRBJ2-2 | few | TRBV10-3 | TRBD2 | TGTGCCATCAGCTCGGGGGGAGGGGCAACAAACACCGGGGAGCTGTTTTTT | CAISSGGGATNTGELFF
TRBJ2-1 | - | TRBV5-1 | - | TGCGCCAGCAGCTTAAAACAGCCCAGCTCCTACAATGAGCAGTTCTTC | CASSLKQPSSYNEQFF
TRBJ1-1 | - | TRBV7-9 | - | TGTGCCAGCAGCTTAGCCCGCCTGACACAAAGAATGAACACTGAAGCTTTCTTT | CASSLARLTQRMNTEAFF
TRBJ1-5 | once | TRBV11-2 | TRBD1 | TGTGCCAGCAGCTTGGGACAGGGGGCAGGTAGCAATCAGCCCCAGCATTTT | CASSLGQGAGSNQPQHF
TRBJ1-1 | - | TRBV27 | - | TGTGCCAGCAGTTTAGCCAGGTTGAACACTGAAGCTTTCTTT | CASSLARLNTEAFF
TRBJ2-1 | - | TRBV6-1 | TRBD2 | TGTGCCAGCAGCGCCTTGGCGGGAGGGTACAATGAGCAGTTCTTC | CASSALAGGYNEQFF
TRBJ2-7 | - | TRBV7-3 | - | TGTGCCAGCAGCTTATTAGGGGGAGAAGGCTACGAGCAGTACTTC | CASSLLGGEGYEQYF
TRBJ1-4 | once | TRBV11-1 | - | TGTGCCAGCAGCCCAGCGGGACTCCCCATTGAAAAACTGTTTTTT | CASSPAGLPIEKLFF
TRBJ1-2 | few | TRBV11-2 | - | TGTGCCAGCAGCTTAGGGGCCGGGATCCTAGATGGCTACACCTTC | CASSLGAGILDGYTF
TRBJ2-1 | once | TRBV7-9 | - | TGTGCCAGCAGCCCCGGTGCGGGTTTCACCTACAATGAGCAGTTCTTC | CASSPGAGFTYNEQFF
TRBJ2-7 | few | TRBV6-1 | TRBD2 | TGTGCCAGCAGTGAAATCGTGGTAGCGGGGCCTATAGAGCAGTACTTC | CASSEIVVAGPIEQYF
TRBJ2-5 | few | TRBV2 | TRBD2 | TGTGCCAGCAGTGCACTAGCGGGGCAAGAGACCCAGTACTTC | CASSALAGQETQYF
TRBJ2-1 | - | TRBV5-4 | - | TGTGCCAGCAGCTTGGTAGATGGGCACAATGAGCAGTTCTTC | CASSLVDGHNEQFF
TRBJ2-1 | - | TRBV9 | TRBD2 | TGTGCCAGTTCCGGGCTAGCGGGCCACCAGTTCTTC | CASSGLAGHQFF
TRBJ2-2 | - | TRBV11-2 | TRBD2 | TGTGCCAGCAGCTTAGGGGCTAGCGGAGGCACCGGGGAGCTGTTTTTT | CASSLGASGGTGELFF
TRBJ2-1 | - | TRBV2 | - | TGTGCCAGCACCATCAGCGGAGGAGATCCCTATGAGCAGTTCTTC | CASTISGGDPYEQFF
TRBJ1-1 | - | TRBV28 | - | TGTGCCAGCAGATCCTATTTATCGTCGGGTAAGGACACTGAAGCTTTCTTT | CASRSYLSSGKDTEAFF
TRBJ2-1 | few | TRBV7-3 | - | TGTGCCAGCAGCTTCGCACTAGACAATGAGCAGTTCTTC | CASSFALDNEQFF
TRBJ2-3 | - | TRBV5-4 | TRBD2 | TGTGCCAGCAGGACCGGGACTAGCGGGAGACCGGATACGCAGTATTTT | CASRTGTSGRPDTQYF
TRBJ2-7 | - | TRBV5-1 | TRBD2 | TGCGCCAGCAGCTTGCCGCTAGCGGGAGGCTACGAGCAGTACTTC | CASSLPLAGGYEQYF
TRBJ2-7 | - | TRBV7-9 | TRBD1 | TGTGCCAGCAGCCCCTCGGGACAGCCCTCGATCTACGAGCAGTACTTC | CASSPSGQPSIYEQYF
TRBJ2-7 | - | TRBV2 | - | TGTGCCAGCAGGATGGACATTGGCTCCTACGAGCAGTACTTC | CASRMDIGSYEQYF
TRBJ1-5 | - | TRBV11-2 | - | TGTGCCAGCAGCTTATTACAGGGAAGCAATCAGCCCCAGCATTTT | CASSLLQGSNQPQHF
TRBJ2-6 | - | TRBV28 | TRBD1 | TGTGCCAGCAATCTACAGGGGGCGTTATCTGGGGCCAACGTCCTGACTTTC | CASNLQGALSGANVLTF
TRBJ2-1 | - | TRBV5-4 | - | TGTGCCAGCAGCGGGGATGGGAGACGCGATGAGCAGTTCTTC | CASSGDGRRDEQFF
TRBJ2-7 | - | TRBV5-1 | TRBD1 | TGCGCCAGCAGCTACAGGGGGCTAGACGAGCAGTACTTC | CASSYRGLDEQYF
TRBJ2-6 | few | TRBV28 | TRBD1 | TGTGCCAGCAACCCGTTACCGGGACAGGGTCAATTTTATCATTCTGGGGCCAACGTCCTGACTTTC | CASNPLPGQGQFYHSGANVLTF
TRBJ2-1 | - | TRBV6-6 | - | TGTGCCAGCGAGGGGGCGGGAGGCAATGAGCAGTTCTTC | CASEGAGGNEQFF
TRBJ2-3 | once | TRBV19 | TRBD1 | TGTGCCAGTAGTATAAGGACAGGGGTCAACACAGATACGCAGTATTTT | CASSIRTGVNTDTQYF
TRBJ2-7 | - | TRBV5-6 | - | TGTGCCAGCAGCTCGGCCTACGAGCAGTACTTC | CASSSAYEQYF
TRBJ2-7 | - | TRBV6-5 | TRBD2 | TGTGCCAGCAGGGAAACTAGCGGAACCTACGAGCAGTACTTC | CASRETSGTYEQYF
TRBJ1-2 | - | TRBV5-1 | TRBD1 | TGCGCCAGCAGCTTGGGCCAGGGGGCTGATGGCTACACCTTC | CASSLGQGADGYTF
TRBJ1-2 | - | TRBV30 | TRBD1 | TGTGCCTGGAGGCAGGGGGCAAACTTATATGGCTACACCTTC | CAWRQGANLYGYTF
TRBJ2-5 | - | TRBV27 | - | TGTGCCAGCAGTTTAGGGCAGGGCAAGACCCAGTACTTC | CASSLGQGKTQYF
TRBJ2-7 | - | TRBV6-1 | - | TGTGCCAGCAGTGAAATCAGGGACGAGCAGTACTTC | CASSEIRDEQYF
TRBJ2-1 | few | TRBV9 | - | TGTGCCAGCAGCGTAGAGGCAGGATGGCGCTTTTTGGATGAGCAGTTCTTC | CASSVEAGWRFLDEQFF
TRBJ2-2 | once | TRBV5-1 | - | TGCGCCAGCAGCCTACCTAACACCGGGGAGCTGTTTTTT | CASSLPNTGELFF
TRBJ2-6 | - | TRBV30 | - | TGTGCCTGGAGGAGCCCTGGGGCCAACGTCCTGACTTTC | CAWRSPGANVLTF